A selection of T cell receptor beta chains follows, all from one sample in a study of shared clonotypes between healthy human individuals. This table comes from immunoSEQ multiplex PCR, and its TCRdb copy is limited to in-frame clones, with some not included. The sample records roughly 850,000 clones, approximately 97% being singletons. Sequencing input: naive CD8+ T cells sorted from blood. The receptors here all came from a man between 25 and 39 years old in good health. CDR3s include the opening cysteine and the closing phenylalanine or tryptophan. Each record gives: V gene, clone size, J gene, D gene, CDR3 protein, CDR3 DNA. D genes are given only for firm matches. Expanded clones get a size class; other rows say once, few or many, or leave the size out.

v_gene: TRBV2; abundance: once; j_gene: TRBJ2-7; d_gene: TRBD2; CDR3aa: CASRGTSGSKRSYEQYF; CDR3nt: TGTGCCAGCAGGGGGACTAGCGGGAGTAAGCGTTCCTACGAGCAGTACTTC
v_gene: TRBV5-6; abundance: -; j_gene: TRBJ1-1; d_gene: -; CDR3aa: CASSPTENTEAFF; CDR3nt: TGTGCCAGCAGCCCGACAGAGAACACTGAAGCTTTCTTT
v_gene: TRBV10-3; abundance: once; j_gene: TRBJ2-2; d_gene: TRBD2; CDR3aa: CAIGSSGSIAGELFF; CDR3nt: TGTGCCATCGGATCTAGCGGGTCGATCGCCGGGGAGCTGTTTTTT
v_gene: TRBV6-1; abundance: -; j_gene: TRBJ1-2; d_gene: -; CDR3aa: CASSEALPGTPRGYGYTF; CDR3nt: TGTGCCAGCAGTGAAGCGCTTCCAGGGACACCGCGGGGCTATGGCTACACCTTC
v_gene: TRBV5-4; abundance: -; j_gene: TRBJ2-2; d_gene: -; CDR3aa: CASSLRSGELFF; CDR3nt: TGTGCCAGCAGCTTGCGTTCCGGGGAGCTGTTTTTT
v_gene: TRBV6-5; abundance: -; j_gene: TRBJ2-1; d_gene: -; CDR3aa: CASSTLSGNEQFF; CDR3nt: TGTGCCAGCAGCACTCTGAGCGGGAATGAGCAGTTCTTC
v_gene: TRBV28; abundance: -; j_gene: TRBJ2-7; d_gene: TRBD2; CDR3aa: CASSSAKQGVRTSGRPYEQYF; CDR3nt: TGTGCCAGCAGTTCAGCCAAACAGGGAGTAAGGACTAGCGGGAGGCCCTACGAGCAGTACTTC
v_gene: TRBV7-6; abundance: -; j_gene: TRBJ1-1; d_gene: TRBD1; CDR3aa: CASSLRAGGMNTEAFF; CDR3nt: TGTGCCAGCAGCCTAAGAGCAGGGGGAATGAACACTGAAGCTTTCTTT
v_gene: TRBV7-9; abundance: -; j_gene: TRBJ2-2; d_gene: -; CDR3aa: CASSLVIGELFF; CDR3nt: TGTGCCAGCAGCTTAGTAATAGGGGAGCTGTTTTTT
v_gene: TRBV13; abundance: -; j_gene: TRBJ1-2; d_gene: -; CDR3aa: CASSTSIGAVIAGYTF; CDR3nt: TGTGCCAGCAGCACGAGCATTGGAGCCGTCATAGCTGGCTACACCTTC
v_gene: TRBV15; abundance: -; j_gene: TRBJ2-5; d_gene: -; CDR3aa: CATSRDGLQETQYF; CDR3nt: TGTGCCACCAGCAGAGACGGTTTACAAGAGACCCAGTACTTC
v_gene: TRBV19; abundance: -; j_gene: TRBJ2-1; d_gene: -; CDR3aa: CASSLLRAPYNEQFF; CDR3nt: TGTGCCAGTAGTCTGCTCAGGGCCCCCTACAATGAGCAGTTCTTC
v_gene: TRBV6-5; abundance: -; j_gene: TRBJ1-4; d_gene: -; CDR3aa: CASSYSRRGEKLFF; CDR3nt: TGTGCCAGCAGTTACTCACGAAGGGGGGAAAAACTGTTTTTT
v_gene: TRBV6-5; abundance: -; j_gene: TRBJ2-7; d_gene: -; CDR3aa: CASQSGPTYEQYF; CDR3nt: TGTGCCTCCCAGAGCGGACCGACCTACGAGCAGTACTTC
v_gene: TRBV6-1; abundance: -; j_gene: TRBJ1-1; d_gene: -; CDR3aa: CASGFGIEAFF; CDR3nt: TGTGCCAGCGGATTCGGCATTGAAGCTTTCTTT
v_gene: TRBV6-5; abundance: -; j_gene: TRBJ1-1; d_gene: -; CDR3aa: CASSYPGAGWDTEAFF; CDR3nt: TGTGCCAGCAGTTACCCCGGGGCAGGATGGGACACTGAAGCTTTCTTT
v_gene: TRBV19; abundance: -; j_gene: TRBJ1-1; d_gene: TRBD1; CDR3aa: CASSSTGGNTEAFF; CDR3nt: TGTGCCAGTAGTTCGACAGGGGGGAACACTGAAGCTTTCTTT
v_gene: TRBV19; abundance: -; j_gene: TRBJ2-7; d_gene: -; CDR3aa: CASSPLGSEQYF; CDR3nt: TGTGCCAGTAGCCCCCTCGGTTCCGAGCAGTACTTC
v_gene: TRBV6-6; abundance: -; j_gene: TRBJ2-5; d_gene: -; CDR3aa: CASSYLKEEETQYF; CDR3nt: TGTGCCAGCAGTTACCTCAAGGAAGAAGAGACCCAGTACTTC
v_gene: TRBV7-6; abundance: -; j_gene: TRBJ2-2; d_gene: TRBD1; CDR3aa: CASSFGTGGEVNTGELFF; CDR3nt: TGTGCCAGCAGCTTCGGGACAGGGGGCGAAGTGAACACCGGGGAGCTGTTTTTT
v_gene: TRBV9; abundance: -; j_gene: TRBJ2-1; d_gene: TRBD2; CDR3aa: CASSHSRLAGINEQFF; CDR3nt: TGTGCCAGCAGCCATAGTCGACTAGCGGGAATCAATGAGCAGTTCTTC
v_gene: TRBV14; abundance: -; j_gene: TRBJ2-1; d_gene: TRBD1; CDR3aa: CASNEGTGEYNEQFF; CDR3nt: TGTGCCAGCAACGAGGGGACAGGGGAATACAATGAGCAGTTCTTC
v_gene: TRBV4-1; abundance: -; j_gene: TRBJ2-1; d_gene: -; CDR3aa: CASSQDRRTLNEQFF; CDR3nt: TGCGCCAGCAGCCAGGATCGACGTACTCTAAATGAGCAGTTCTTC
v_gene: TRBV27; abundance: -; j_gene: TRBJ1-1; d_gene: -; CDR3aa: CASSLSSGVAEAFF; CDR3nt: TGTGCCAGCAGTTTATCGTCAGGGGTTGCTGAAGCTTTCTTT
v_gene: TRBV28; abundance: -; j_gene: TRBJ2-1; d_gene: -; CDR3aa: CASSWVPYNEQFF; CDR3nt: TGTGCCAGCAGTTGGGTACCCTACAATGAGCAGTTCTTC
v_gene: TRBV5-1; abundance: -; j_gene: TRBJ2-5; d_gene: TRBD1; CDR3aa: CASSLAGVGGEELETQYF; CDR3nt: TGCGCCAGCAGCTTGGCCGGGGTAGGGGGCGAGGAATTAGAGACCCAGTACTTC
v_gene: TRBV7-9; abundance: -; j_gene: TRBJ1-2; d_gene: -; CDR3aa: CASSLVPTAYGYTF; CDR3nt: TGTGCCAGCAGCTTAGTCCCGACAGCCTATGGCTACACCTTC
v_gene: TRBV10-3; abundance: -; j_gene: TRBJ1-1; d_gene: -; CDR3aa: CAISEPTVTEAFF; CDR3nt: TGTGCCATCAGTGAGCCGACGGTTACTGAAGCTTTCTTT
v_gene: TRBV5-6; abundance: -; j_gene: TRBJ2-1; d_gene: -; CDR3aa: CASSGYRETTLSSYNEQFF; CDR3nt: TGTGCCAGCAGCGGATACCGGGAGACAACCCTCAGCTCCTACAATGAGCAGTTCTTC
v_gene: TRBV28; abundance: once; j_gene: TRBJ2-7; d_gene: TRBD1; CDR3aa: CASTSDRAVDEQYF; CDR3nt: TGTGCCAGCACCTCGGACAGGGCAGTGGACGAGCAGTACTTC
v_gene: TRBV5-3; abundance: -; j_gene: TRBJ1-4; d_gene: -; CDR3aa: CAPPPSVNEKLFF; CDR3nt: TGTGCCCCACCCCCCTCGGTAAATGAAAAACTGTTTTTT
v_gene: TRBV6-6; abundance: once; j_gene: TRBJ2-1; d_gene: -; CDR3aa: CASSLYHGSYNEQFF; CDR3nt: TGTGCCAGCAGTCTGTATCACGGCTCCTACAATGAGCAGTTCTTC
v_gene: TRBV9; abundance: -; j_gene: TRBJ1-2; d_gene: TRBD1; CDR3aa: CASSPRTGGYGYTF; CDR3nt: TGTGCCAGCAGCCCCCGGACAGGGGGCTATGGCTACACCTTC
v_gene: TRBV5-1; abundance: -; j_gene: TRBJ2-7; d_gene: TRBD1; CDR3aa: CASSTDRGHEQYF; CDR3nt: TGCGCCAGCAGCACCGACAGGGGCCACGAGCAGTACTTC
v_gene: TRBV2; abundance: -; j_gene: TRBJ1-4; d_gene: -; CDR3aa: CASSETGSFEKLFF; CDR3nt: TGTGCCAGCAGTGAGACAGGTTCATTCGAAAAACTGTTTTTT
v_gene: TRBV5-1; abundance: once; j_gene: TRBJ2-1; d_gene: TRBD1; CDR3aa: CASSLQGASSYNEQFF; CDR3nt: TGCGCCAGCAGTCTACAGGGGGCGAGCTCCTACAATGAGCAGTTCTTC
v_gene: TRBV21-1; abundance: -; j_gene: TRBJ2-3; d_gene: -; CDR3aa: CASSKVLRFSDTQYF; CDR3nt: TGTGCCAGCAGCAAAGTGTTAAGGTTTTCAGATACGCAGTATTTT
v_gene: TRBV6-5; abundance: -; j_gene: TRBJ2-1; d_gene: -; CDR3aa: CASGIGLYNEQFF; CDR3nt: TGTGCCAGCGGGATAGGACTTTACAATGAGCAGTTCTTC
v_gene: TRBV6-1; abundance: -; j_gene: TRBJ2-7; d_gene: -; CDR3aa: CANPRGQTYEQYF; CDR3nt: TGTGCCAACCCCAGGGGTCAGACCTACGAGCAGTACTTC
v_gene: TRBV7-8; abundance: -; j_gene: TRBJ2-6; d_gene: -; CDR3aa: CASSPPGSGANVLTF; CDR3nt: TGTGCCAGCAGCCCCCCGGGCTCTGGGGCCAACGTCCTGACTTTC
v_gene: TRBV10-3; abundance: -; j_gene: TRBJ2-3; d_gene: -; CDR3aa: CAISRTTISPGTDTQYF; CDR3nt: TGTGCCATCAGCCGGACTACAATTTCCCCCGGCACAGATACGCAGTATTTT
v_gene: TRBV27; abundance: -; j_gene: TRBJ2-3; d_gene: -; CDR3aa: CASRRWQAITDTQYF; CDR3nt: TGTGCCAGCAGAAGGTGGCAGGCGATCACAGATACGCAGTATTTT
v_gene: TRBV4-1; abundance: -; j_gene: TRBJ2-3; d_gene: TRBD2; CDR3aa: CASSPGLAGADTQYF; CDR3nt: TGCGCCAGCAGCCCAGGACTAGCGGGAGCTGATACGCAGTATTTT
v_gene: TRBV19; abundance: -; j_gene: TRBJ2-7; d_gene: TRBD2; CDR3aa: CASSSGTSVYEQYF; CDR3nt: TGTGCCAGTAGTTCCGGGACTAGCGTCTACGAGCAGTACTTC
v_gene: TRBV7-9; abundance: -; j_gene: TRBJ1-4; d_gene: -; CDR3aa: CASSSSLGGKGNEKLFF; CDR3nt: TGTGCCAGCAGCTCCAGCCTCGGGGGGAAGGGAAATGAAAAACTGTTTTTT
v_gene: TRBV7-9; abundance: -; j_gene: TRBJ2-7; d_gene: TRBD1; CDR3aa: CASTGQDYEQYF; CDR3nt: TGTGCCAGCACCGGACAGGACTACGAGCAGTACTTC
v_gene: TRBV27; abundance: -; j_gene: TRBJ2-2; d_gene: TRBD1; CDR3aa: CASSLTGANTGELFF; CDR3nt: TGTGCCAGCAGTTTGACAGGGGCTAACACCGGGGAGCTGTTTTTT
v_gene: TRBV4-3; abundance: -; j_gene: TRBJ2-7; d_gene: TRBD1; CDR3aa: CASSQDTGDYEQYF; CDR3nt: TGCGCCAGCAGCCAAGATACAGGGGACTACGAGCAGTACTTC
v_gene: TRBV30; abundance: -; j_gene: TRBJ2-7; d_gene: TRBD2; CDR3aa: CAWSVRGTRSVEQYF; CDR3nt: TGTGCCTGGAGTGTAAGAGGGACTAGGTCGGTCGAGCAGTACTTC
v_gene: TRBV29-1; abundance: -; j_gene: TRBJ2-7; d_gene: TRBD2; CDR3aa: CSAFAAGVYEQYF; CDR3nt: TGCAGCGCCTTCGCAGCGGGAGTCTACGAGCAGTACTTC
v_gene: TRBV29-1; abundance: -; j_gene: TRBJ2-1; d_gene: TRBD2; CDR3aa: CSVEGTGLALYNEQFF; CDR3nt: TGCAGCGTAGAAGGAACGGGACTAGCTCTCTACAATGAGCAGTTCTTC
v_gene: TRBV6-6; abundance: -; j_gene: TRBJ2-7; d_gene: -; CDR3aa: CASSYLSAEAYEQYF; CDR3nt: TGTGCCAGCAGTTACTTGTCCGCGGAGGCCTACGAGCAGTACTTC
v_gene: TRBV29-1; abundance: -; j_gene: TRBJ2-7; d_gene: TRBD2; CDR3aa: CSVEDSSGGYEQYF; CDR3nt: TGCAGCGTTGAAGACTCGAGCGGGGGCTACGAGCAGTACTTC